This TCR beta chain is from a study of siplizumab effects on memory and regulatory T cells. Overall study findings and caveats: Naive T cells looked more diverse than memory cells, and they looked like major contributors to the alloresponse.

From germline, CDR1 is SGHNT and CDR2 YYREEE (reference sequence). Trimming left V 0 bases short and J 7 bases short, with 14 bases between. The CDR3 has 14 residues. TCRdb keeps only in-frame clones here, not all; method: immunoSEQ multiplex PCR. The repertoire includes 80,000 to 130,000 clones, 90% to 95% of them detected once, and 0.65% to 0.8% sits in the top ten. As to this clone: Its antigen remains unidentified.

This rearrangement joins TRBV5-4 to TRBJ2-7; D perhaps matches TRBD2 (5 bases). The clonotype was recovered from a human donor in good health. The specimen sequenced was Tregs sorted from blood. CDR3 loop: CASSLEGPRGEQYF. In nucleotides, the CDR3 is TGTGCCAGCAGCTTGGAGGGCCCCAGAGGGGAGCAGTACTTC.